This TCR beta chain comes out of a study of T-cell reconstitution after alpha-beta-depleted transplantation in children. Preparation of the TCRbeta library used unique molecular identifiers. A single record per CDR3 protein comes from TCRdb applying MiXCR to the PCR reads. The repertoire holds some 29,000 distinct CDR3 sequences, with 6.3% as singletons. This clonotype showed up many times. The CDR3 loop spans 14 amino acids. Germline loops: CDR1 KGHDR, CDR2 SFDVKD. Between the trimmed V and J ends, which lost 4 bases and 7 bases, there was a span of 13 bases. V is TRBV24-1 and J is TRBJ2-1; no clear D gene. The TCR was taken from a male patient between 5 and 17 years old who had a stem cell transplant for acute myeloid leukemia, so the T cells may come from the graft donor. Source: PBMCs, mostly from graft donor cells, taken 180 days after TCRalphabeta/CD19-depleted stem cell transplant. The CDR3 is CATSDHSKTNEQFF. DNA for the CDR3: TGTGCCACCAGTGACCATAGTAAGACAAATGAGCAGTTCTTC.